This section outlines one T cell receptor beta chain sequence together with its context. TCRdb's copy holds only in-frame clones and misses some; the assay was immunoSEQ multiplex PCR. In the table there are 150,000 to 200,000 clones, approximately 86% of which are singletons. This sample was taken from a study of blood T cell repertoires in COVID-19. Study in general: PBMCs, B-cell-depleted T cells, or T cells provided the cDNA or gDNA that made up the material.

V lost 5 bases and J 1 base, leaving 8 bases between the germline ends. CDR1 and CDR2 (germline): PRHDT, FYEKMQ (reference sequence). This CDR3 is built from 13 residues. The chain joins TRBV13 to TRBJ1-1, with a weak D call TRBD1 (6 bases). Sequencing input: peripheral blood. The sequence derives from a man aged 50 to 60 with active or convalescent COVID-19. DNA of the CDR3: TGTGCCAGCAGCCAAGGGGGGAACACTGAAGCTTTCTTT. Residues: CASSQGGNTEAFF.